The 24 T cell receptor beta chains below were found in one sample sequenced in a study of cytomegalovirus exposure and HLA in healthy donors. The PCR had 60 Vbeta and 13 Jbeta primers. Method: immunoSEQ multiplex PCR; TCRdb's copy keeps in-frame clones and lacks some. Of 150,000 or so clones listed, about 72% were seen once; the top ten hold around 1.5%. The sequenced material came from PBMCs. These receptor sequences come from a girl aged 10-17 years in good health and CMV-seronegative.

The rearrangement joins TRBV4-1 to TRBJ2-4; 8 nucleotides line up with TRBD2. CDR1 is MGHRA, CDR2 YSYEKL, per germline. The V and J ends lost 1 base and 8 bases, in that order; junction bases with no gene match: 13. The CDR3 consists of 17 residues. The CDR3 bases are TGCGCCAGCAGCCAAGCGTCCGCGGGGGGAACCCTAGACATTCAGTACTTC. Amino acid sequence: CASSQASAGGTLDIQYF.

This clone was counted once. The chain employs TRBV10-3 and TRBJ2-3; the D gene is possibly TRBD2 (6 bases). There are 16 residues in the CDR3. Germline CDR1 ENHRY, CDR2 SYGVKD. V was clipped by 0 bases and J by 8 bases, with 18 bases between them. The CDR3 here is CAISESTLQPGVTQYF. The DNA for the CDR3 is TGTGCCATCAGTGAGTCGACTTTACAACCGGGGGTTACGCAGTATTTT.

The chain links TRBV27 to TRBJ2-1, with 7 bases that match TRBD1. Trimming removed 5 bases from V and 5 bases from J; junction bases left unmatched: 12. Per germline, CDR1 MNHEY and CDR2 SMNVEV (reference sequence). This CDR3 contains 16 residues. The CDR3 loop is CASSTATGPDNNEQFF. The CDR3 DNA reads as TGTGCCAGCAGTACCGCGACAGGGCCGGACAACAATGAGCAGTTCTTC.

The chain links TRBV30 to TRBJ2-5; no clear D gene. Trimming took 5 bases from V and 2 from J, leaving 9 bases between them. CDR3 length: 12 amino acids. The germline V gene has CDR1 GTSNPN and CDR2 SVGIG (reference sequence). CDR3 DNA sequence: TGTGCCTGGGGGCCCGGTCAAGAGACCCAGTACTTC. This sequence encodes CAWGPGQETQYF.

This clone appeared a single time. This chain uses TRBV5-6 with TRBJ1-5; D possibly corresponds to TRBD1 (5 bases). Germline CDR1 SGHDT, CDR2 YYEEEE. The CDR3 totals 16 residues. Trimming took 2 bases from V and 6 from J, leaving 18 bases between them. The CDR3: CASSLGPPGQGQPQHF. The CDR3 coding sequence is TGTGCCAGCAGCTTAGGGCCCCCAGGGCAGGGTCAGCCCCAGCATTTT.

This clone was counted only a few times. J is TRBJ2-5 and V is TRBV15; 9 bases align to TRBD1. Germline values: CDR1 LNHNV, CDR2 YYDKDF (reference sequence). The CDR3 is 13 residues long. V shed 7 bases and J 8 bases; nucleotides not matched to a gene: 8. DNA of the CDR3: TGTGCCACCACAGGGACAGGGTGGGATACCCAGTACTTC. Amino acid sequence: CATTGTGWDTQYF.

This clone was detected only a few times. The rearrangement links TRBV11-1 to TRBJ2-7, with D possibly being TRBD2 (6 bases). The CDR3 totals 12 residues. Looked up from germline, CDR1 is SGHAT and CDR2 is FQDESV (reference sequence). The V end lost 6 bases, the J end lost 3 bases, and 9 bases lay between the germline ends. The CDR3 is CASRGLLYEQYF. CDR3 DNA: TGTGCCAGCAGGGGACTCCTCTACGAGCAGTACTTC.

This CDR3 reads CASSAGGGARGEQFF. In DNA, the CDR3 is TGTGCCAGCAGCGCGGGAGGAGGGGCGCGGGGTGAGCAGTTCTTC. The chain has TRBV9 and TRBJ2-1, with 7 bases fitting TRBD2. Germline CDR1 SGDLS, CDR2 YYNGEE. The V gene end was trimmed by 3 bases and the J gene end by 9 bases; junction bases not matched to a gene: 12. The length of the CDR3 is 15 residues.

In this sample, this clone turned up once. One end of the junction does not line up with germline, which may come from a read error. The chain has TRBV7-8 and TRBJ2-1; D unresolved. The length of the CDR3 is 14 residues. CDR1 is SGHVS and CDR2 is FQNEAQ in the germline V gene. The chain's CDR3 is CASSLERRYNEQFF. The CDR3 DNA reads as TGTGCCAGCAGTTTAGAAAGGCGGTACAATGAGCAGTTCTTC.

For this clone: Other nucleotide sequences from this sample produce the same CDR3. The chain combines TRBV5-4 with TRBJ1-4; 7 positions agree with TRBD1. V was pared by 4 bases and J by 0 bases, with 0 bases of the junction left unmatched. Germline V gene sequence: CDR1 SGHNT, CDR2 YYREEE (reference sequence). The CDR3 consists of 14 residues. The CDR3 DNA follows: TGTGCCAGCAGCACAGGGGCAACTAATGAAAAACTGTTTTTT. Amino acid sequence: CASSTGATNEKLFF.

This clone came up once. CDR3 protein: CASSLPDRALVYGYTF. CDR3 DNA: TGTGCCAGCAGCCTCCCCGACAGGGCGCTTGTCTATGGCTACACCTTC. The chain is built from TRBV5-5 and TRBJ1-2, with 7 positions matching TRBD1. This CDR3 contains 16 residues. Germline V gene lookup returns CDR1 SGHKS and CDR2 YYEKEE (reference sequence). The J segment lost 4 bases and the V segment lost 4 bases, leaving 13 bases of the junction unmatched.

This clone was observed once. The chain has TRBV6-1 and TRBJ2-3; TRBD1 agrees at 7 bases. The CDR3 is made up of 13 amino acids. The V and J ends lost 8 bases and 2 bases, in that order; junction bases with no gene match: 4. CDR1 and CDR2 from the germline V gene are MNHNS and SASEGT. This CDR3 reads CASWGQSTDTQYF. CDR3 nucleotides: TGTGCCAGCTGGGGACAGTCCACAGATACGCAGTATTTT.

The V and J genes are TRBV5-1 and TRBJ2-5; 9 bases align to TRBD2. Trimming at V came to 0 bases and at J to 5 bases, leaving 5 bases not matched to a gene. The CDR3 sequence is 15 residues long. Per germline, CDR1 SGHRS and CDR2 YFSETQ. Written as DNA, the CDR3 is TGCGCCAGCAGCTTGGCAGCGGGGGGTGGCGAGACCCAGTACTTC. As protein: CASSLAAGGGETQYF.

The J gene is TRBJ1-5, the V gene TRBV2; no reliable D call. Germline values: CDR1 SNHLY, CDR2 FYNNEI. V shed 0 bases and J shed 5 bases, with 8 bases lying between them. The CDR3 totals 14 residues. The CDR3 loop is CASSEALTDQPQHF. The CDR3 region has the DNA TGTGCCAGCAGTGAAGCGCTAACCGATCAGCCCCAGCATTTT.

This chain connects TRBV15 to TRBJ2-1; the match to TRBD2 covers 16 bases. Germline V gives CDR1 LNHNV, CDR2 YYDKDF (reference sequence). This CDR3 has 19 residues. The J segment lost 2 bases and the V segment lost 0 bases, leaving 4 bases of the junction unmatched. As DNA, the CDR3 is TGTGCCACCAGCAGAGATCCGGGACTAGCGGGGGGGACCTACAATGAGCAGTTCTTC. This codes for CATSRDPGLAGGTYNEQFF.

The V and J genes are TRBV11-1 and TRBJ2-1; 11 bases fit TRBD2. The CDR3 length is 15 residues. J was trimmed by 5 bases and V by 0 bases; bases with no gene match: 0. Germline-derived CDR1 and CDR2 are SGHAT and FQDESV (reference sequence). For the CDR3, the DNA is TGTGCCAGCAGCTTAGCTAGCGGGGGGGACAATGAGCAGTTCTTC. Protein: CASSLASGGDNEQFF. Supplemented by reference TRBV11-1 and TRBJ2-1, the full variable domain reads EAEVAQSPRYKITEKSQAVAFWCDPISGHATLYWYRQILGQGPELLVQFQDESVVDDSQLPKDRFSAERLKGVDSTLKIQPAELGDSAMYLCASSLASGGDNEQFFGPGTRLTVL.

V is TRBV5-6 and J is TRBJ2-5; 8 bases match TRBD2. The V gene's germline CDR1 is SGHDT and CDR2 YYEEEE. This CDR3 comprises 15 residues. J was trimmed by 3 bases and V by 5 bases; bases with no gene match: 9. The CDR3 loop is CASRVSGGGKETQYF. In DNA form, the CDR3 reads TGTGCCAGCAGAGTCAGCGGGGGCGGGAAAGAGACCCAGTACTTC.

This chain joins TRBV5-1 and TRBJ1-6; 9 bases are shared with TRBD1. This CDR3 is built from 14 residues. V shed 4 bases and J 10 bases; nucleotides not matched to a gene: 6. Germline values: CDR1 SGHRS, CDR2 YFSETQ. The DNA of the CDR3 is TGCGCCAGCAGCACGGACAGGGGAGGATCACCCCTCCACTTT. Translated, it gives CASSTDRGGSPLHF.

The V call is TRBV5-8, the J call TRBJ2-7; tentative D call: TRBD1 (6 bases). The CDR3 totals 15 residues. V shed 2 bases and J shed 0 bases, with 12 bases lying between them. CDR1 and CDR2 (germline): SGHTS, YDEGEE. CDR3 in DNA: TGTGCCAGCAGCTTAAGACAGGCGAACTCCTACGAGCAGTACTTC. It codes for CASSLRQANSYEQYF. Full variable domain (remainder filled in from reference TRBV5-8 and TRBJ2-7): EAGVTQSPTHLIKTRGQQATLRCSPISGHTSVYWYQQALGLGLQFLLWYDEGEERNRGNFPPRFSGRQFPNYSSELNVNALELEDSALYLCASSLRQANSYEQYFGPGTRLTVT.

This clone has just a few counts. CDR3 amino acids: CASSLTGTGDHEQYF. In DNA, the CDR3 is TGTGCCAGCAGCTTGACCGGGACAGGGGACCACGAGCAGTACTTC. The V and J genes are TRBV7-9 and TRBJ2-7; 10 bases are a match to TRBD1. Germline CDR1 and CDR2: SEHNR and FQNEAQ (reference sequence). The CDR3 covers 15 residues. With V trimmed by 3 bases and J by 5 bases, 7 bases remained unmatched.

The J gene is TRBJ2-2, the V gene TRBV12-2; the D segment call TRBD2 is taken from the table without a DNA check. TRBV12-2 is assigned pseudogene status. This CDR3 spans 17 amino acids. The CDR3 loop is CASRLAGTSGGAGELFF. The CDR3 nucleotides are TGTGCAAGTCGCTTAGCAGGGACTAGCGGGGGGGCAGGGGAGCTGTTTTTT.

This clone appeared a few times. The V gene is TRBV7-3, the J gene TRBJ2-3, with a possible D match to TRBD1 (6 bases). The CDR3 has 14 residues. V lost 4 bases, J lost 3 bases, and 11 bases lay in between. Germline assignment: CDR1 SGHTA and CDR2 FQGTGA. The CDR3 here is CASSSTGRTDTQYF. The CDR3 nucleotides are TGTGCCAGCAGCTCGACAGGTCGTACAGATACGCAGTATTTT.

The rearrangement links TRBV5-6 to TRBJ1-6, with a tentative D call TRBD1 (6 bases). The V gene lost 1 base and the J gene lost 9 bases, with 11 bases spanning the gap. Germline assignment: CDR1 SGHDT and CDR2 YYEEEE. The CDR3 is made up of 14 amino acids. DNA for the CDR3: TGTGCCAGCAGCTTGCCAGGGGTGGGTTCACCCCTCCACTTT. Translated: CASSLPGVGSPLHF.

This rearrangement joins TRBV19 to TRBJ2-1; TRBD2 might be the D (5 bases). Per the germline V gene, CDR1 is LNHDA and CDR2 is SQIVND (reference sequence). The V end lost 8 bases, the J end lost 2 bases, and 10 bases lay between the germline ends. The CDR3 contains 13 residues. This chain's CDR3 is CASSDFTYNEQFF. CDR3 DNA: TGTGCCAGTTCGGACTTCACCTACAATGAGCAGTTCTTC.